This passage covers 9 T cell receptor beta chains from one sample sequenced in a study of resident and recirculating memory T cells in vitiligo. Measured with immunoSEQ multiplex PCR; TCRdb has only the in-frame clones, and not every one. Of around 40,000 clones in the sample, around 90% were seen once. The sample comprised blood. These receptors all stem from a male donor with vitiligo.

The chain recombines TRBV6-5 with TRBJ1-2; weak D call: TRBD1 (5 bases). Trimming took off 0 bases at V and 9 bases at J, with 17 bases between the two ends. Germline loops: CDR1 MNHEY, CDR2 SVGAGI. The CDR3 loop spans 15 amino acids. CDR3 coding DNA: TGTGCCAGCAGTTACTCGGGAGGCGGACTGGGGCGCTACACCTTC. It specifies CASSYSGGGLGRYTF.

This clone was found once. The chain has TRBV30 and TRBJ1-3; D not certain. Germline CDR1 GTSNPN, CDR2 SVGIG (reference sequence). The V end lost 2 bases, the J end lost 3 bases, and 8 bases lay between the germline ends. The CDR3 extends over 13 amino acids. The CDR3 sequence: CAWSPNFGNTIYF. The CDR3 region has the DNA TGTGCCTGGAGTCCTAATTTTGGAAACACCATATATTTT.

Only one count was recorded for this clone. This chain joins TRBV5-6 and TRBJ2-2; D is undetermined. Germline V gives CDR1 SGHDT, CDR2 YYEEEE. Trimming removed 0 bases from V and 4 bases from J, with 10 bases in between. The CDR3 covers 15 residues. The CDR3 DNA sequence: TGTGCCAGCAGCTTGGACGGTCGTTTCACCGGGGAGCTGTTTTTT. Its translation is CASSLDGRFTGELFF. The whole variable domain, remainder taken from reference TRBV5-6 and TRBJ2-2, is DAGVTQSPTHLIKTRGQQVTLRCSPKSGHDTVSWYQQALGQGPQFIFQYYEEEERQRGNFPDRFSGHQFPNYSSELNVNALLLGDSALYLCASSLDGRFTGELFFGEGSRLTVL.

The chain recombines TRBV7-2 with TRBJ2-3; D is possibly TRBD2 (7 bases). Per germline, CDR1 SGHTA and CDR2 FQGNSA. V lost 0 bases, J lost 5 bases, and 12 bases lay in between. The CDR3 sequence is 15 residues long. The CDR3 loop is CASSLAGGPEDTQYF. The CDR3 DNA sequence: TGTGCCAGCAGCTTAGCGGGGGGGCCAGAAGATACGCAGTATTTT.

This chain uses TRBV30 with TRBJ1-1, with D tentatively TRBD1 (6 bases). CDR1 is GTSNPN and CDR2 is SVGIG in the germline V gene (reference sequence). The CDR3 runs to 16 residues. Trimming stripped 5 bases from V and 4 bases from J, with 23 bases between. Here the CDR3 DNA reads TGTGCCTGGGGCAGGCAATCCCCCTCGACAGGCACTGAAGCTTTCTTT. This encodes CAWGRQSPSTGTEAFF.

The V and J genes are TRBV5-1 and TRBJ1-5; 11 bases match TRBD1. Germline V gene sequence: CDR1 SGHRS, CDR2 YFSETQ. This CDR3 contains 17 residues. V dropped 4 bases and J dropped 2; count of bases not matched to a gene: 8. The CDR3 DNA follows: TGCGCCAGCAGCACGGGACAGGGGGGATTTGGCAATCAGCCCCAGCATTTT. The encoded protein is CASSTGQGGFGNQPQHF.

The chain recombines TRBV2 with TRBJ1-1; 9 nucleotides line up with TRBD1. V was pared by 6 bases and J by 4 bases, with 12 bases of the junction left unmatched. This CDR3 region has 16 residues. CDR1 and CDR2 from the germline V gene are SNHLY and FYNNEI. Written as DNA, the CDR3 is TGTGCCAGCAGCGGGACAGGGAGGAGCTCGATCACTGAAGCTTTCTTT. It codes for CASSGTGRSSITEAFF.

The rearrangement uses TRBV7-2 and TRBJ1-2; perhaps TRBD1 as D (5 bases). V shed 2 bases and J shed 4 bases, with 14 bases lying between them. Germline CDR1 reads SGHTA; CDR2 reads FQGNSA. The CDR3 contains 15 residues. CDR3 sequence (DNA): TGTGCCAGCAGCTTAAAGCGCGACAGCCCCTATGGCTACACCTTC. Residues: CASSLKRDSPYGYTF.

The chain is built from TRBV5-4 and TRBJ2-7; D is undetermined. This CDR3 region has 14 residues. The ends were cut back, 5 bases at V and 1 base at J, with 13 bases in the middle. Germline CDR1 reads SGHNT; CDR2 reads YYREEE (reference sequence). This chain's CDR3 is CASSSPAASYEQYF. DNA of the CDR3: TGTGCCAGCAGTTCGCCCGCGGCTTCCTACGAGCAGTACTTC.